This TCR beta chain was retrieved from a study of regulatory T cells in long-lasting Graves disease (dated by TCRdb to about 2021). Describing the broader study: Persistent Graves' disease was defined as persistently positive TSH receptor autoantibodies together with antithyroid drug treatment for over 5 years. The study took place in China and was registered as a clinical trial. Persistent Graves' disease patients in the clinical cohort had taken antithyroid drugs for approximately 9.5 years on average. This study used TCR sequencing and RNA sequencing of peripheral blood to compare persistent Graves' disease patients against newly diagnosed Graves' disease patients. TCR sequencing covered approximately 13 persistent and about 20 newly diagnosed Graves' disease patients, 33 samples in total. Broad study findings and their caveats: The small sample size was acknowledged by the authors as a limitation that may reduce accuracy. Persistent disease showed preferential use of TRBV28, TRBJ1-2 and TRBJ2-5, whereas newly diagnosed disease favored TRBV20-1 and TRBJ2-1. Sequencing and analysis were restricted to the TCR beta chain. Compared with newly diagnosed patients, persistent Graves' disease patients had lower TCR Shannon entropy and fewer highly expanded clones, which suggests clonal expansion. Peripheral blood alone was examined, since thyroid tissue, which constituted the primary lesion, could not be accessed. More public clonotypes were shared among persistent patients (over 2,500) than among newly diagnosed patients (roughly 960).

CDR1 is given as MDHEN and CDR2 as SYDVKM, both from the germline V gene. A distance of 7 bases separates the germline ends of V and J, which lose 3 bases and 4 bases respectively. The CDR3 runs 13 amino acids, cysteine and phenylalanine included. The retained sequence is limited to the CDR3, 39 bases, with the frame set at the first base. The protocol used for the library was multiplex PCR. These reads were obtained on an Illumina HiSeq 4000. To build TCR beta libraries, CDR3 regions were amplified by Arm-PCR using iRepertoire HTBI primers. Before sequencing, the PCR products went through gel purification. The study's own analysis went as follows. Gene usage analysis of CDR3 amino acid clonotypes relied on the 60 to 65 TRBV and fewer than 15 TRBJ segments identified across samples. COPE and FqMerger were used to merge filtered high-quality paired reads into contigs. Contigs were aligned with BLAST to IMGT TRBV, TRBD and TRBJ reference genes, and CDR3 was defined per IMGT. Highly expanded clones were defined as clonotypes with a frequency above 0.1%. Shannon entropy was used to measure repertoire diversity, and the Gini coefficient was used to measure V-J evenness. A clonotype found in more than one individual was treated as public. TCRdb trimmed public reads at Q25 via fastp, called clones via MiXCR and kept in-frame beta chains. Every CDR3 protein is listed once, alongside the most common genes and DNA of its rows. The V and J calls shown here were made by TCRdb, not taken from the authors' results. The sample table contains about 430,000 distinct CDR3 sequences; only one count was recorded for roughly a fifth of them. 14% of the sample lies in the top ten.

The time point label for this specimen denotes: persistent/refractory GD, antithyroid drugs over 5 years with positive TRAb. For both TCR sequencing and RNA sequencing, RNA was extracted from PBMCs in TRIzol. The diagnosis of Graves' disease followed American Thyroid Association guidelines. Patients were recruited from an endocrinology department in Xi'an, China. Each patient gave 9 to 10 milliliters of peripheral blood, collected in an EDTA anticoagulant tube. Ficoll Paque Plus density gradient separation was used to isolate PBMCs, and no further T cell sorting was done. An Agilent 2100 Bioanalyzer and agarose gel were used to assess RNA quality, and a NanoDrop 2000 was used to measure RNA concentration. This clonotype was found many times. The antigen it binds to is not known. One base away there is no much larger clone; base qualities are not given.

This specimen consisted of peripheral blood mononuclear cells (PBMCs), obtained when the disease was refractory, from a patient treated with antithyroid drugs. The rearrangement joined TRBV28 to TRBJ1-5; the D gene identity is not certain. This sequence was found in a female donor with Graves disease. In nucleotide form, the sequence is TGTGCCAGCAGTTTTAGTAGGAATCAGCCCCAGCATTTT. It codes for CASSFSRNQPQHF.